This T cell receptor (beta chain) was profiled in a study of T-cell memory formation after mild COVID-19. TCRdb called the 5' RACE reads again in MiXCR, with one record for every CDR3 protein. The sample has 150,000 to 200,000 distinct CDR3 sequences; under 14% are singletons. The CDR3 length is 16 residues. Germline lookup yields CDR1 MNHEY and CDR2 SVGEGT. With 2 bases clipped from V and 5 bases from J, the junction kept 6 bases outside the gene matches. The chain joins TRBV6-2 or TRBV6-3 to TRBJ2-5, with 12 bases that match TRBD2. This TCR came from a man aged 18 to 35 who had mild COVID-19 (a few samples of this study predate the infection). Cell type and time point are not known. The sample consisted of PBMCs or a T cell subset sorted from them (not recorded which). CDR3 in amino acids: CASSYALAGGLETQYF. CDR3 nucleotides: TGTGCCAGCAGTTACGCTCTAGCGGGGGGGCTTGAGACCCAGTACTTC.